The entry below describes one TCR beta chain. Its antigen is not identified. This sample was included in a study of OX40 agonist ivuxolimab in advanced cancers. Here immunoSEQ multiplex PCR was the method, and the copy in TCRdb shows in-frame clones only, minus some. This table holds tens of thousands of clones, about 83% found once. Findings and caveats of the study: Blood T cells, both CD4+ and CD8+, expanded clonally by week 6 at 0.1 to 3.0 mg/kg.

The CDR3 totals 12 residues. Germline CDR1 reads LNHDA; CDR2 reads SQIVND (reference sequence). V lost 5 bases to trimming and J lost 5 bases, with 7 bases between them. The receptor comes from an adult with an advanced solid tumor such as melanoma, head and neck, liver or kidney cancer. Sample: CD4+ or CD8+ T cells sorted from blood, taken in a trial of the OX40 agonist ivuxolimab. V and J are TRBV19 and TRBJ2-1; D remains ambiguous. CDR3 nucleotide sequence: TGTGCCAGTAGTCCCCTGGACAATGAGCAGTTCTTC. Protein sequence: CASSPLDNEQFF.